These T cell receptor beta chains were read from a single sample in a study of sequential checkpoint blockade in melanoma. This table comes from immunoSEQ multiplex PCR, and its TCRdb copy is limited to in-frame clones, with some not included. The sample shows about 37,000 clones, more than 25% of them seen only once. The input for sequencing was tumor tissue (inferred from file names), taken from a patient given nivolumab and ipilimumab in sequence. The receptors were gathered from a human donor with melanoma. The CDR3 runs from the conserved cysteine through the conserved F or W. A D gene is named only where the DNA matches it firmly. Clone sizes are given selectively: once, few, many, or a class where the clone is expanded.

CDR3 DNA: TGTGCCAGCCGTTCAATACAGGGGATCCGGGTCCAAGAGACCCAGTACTTC; CDR3 protein: CASRSIQGIRVQETQYF; D gene: TRBD1; V gene: TRBV6-8; clone size: .; J gene: TRBJ2-5
CDR3 DNA: TGTGCCAGCAGCGCGACAAGCTCCTATAATTCACCCCTCCACTTT; CDR3 protein: CASSATSSYNSPLHF; D gene: .; V gene: TRBV6-8; clone size: few; J gene: TRBJ1-6
CDR3 DNA: TGTGCCAGCAGCCCGAGACAGGGGGAAATGCACGAGCAGTACTTC; CDR3 protein: CASSPRQGEMHEQYF; D gene: TRBD1; V gene: TRBV11-3; clone size: few; J gene: TRBJ2-7
CDR3 DNA: TGTGCCAGCAGCCAAGTCCCAGGACTAGCGGGGGGCACAGATACGCAGTATTTT; CDR3 protein: CASSQVPGLAGGTDTQYF; D gene: TRBD2; V gene: TRBV7-6; clone size: .; J gene: TRBJ2-3
CDR3 DNA: TGTGCCAGCAGTTTATGGGGGGGGTGGTCAACCGCGAACACCGGGGAGCTGTTTTTT; CDR3 protein: CASSLWGGWSTANTGELFF; D gene: TRBD2; V gene: TRBV28; clone size: .; J gene: TRBJ2-2
CDR3 DNA: TGCGCCACTCCCTCTCCAGCGGGGGCCGCGGGGGAGACCCAGTACTTC; CDR3 protein: CATPSPAGAAGETQYF; D gene: TRBD2; V gene: TRBV5-1; clone size: once; J gene: TRBJ2-5
CDR3 DNA: TGTGCCAGCTCTGCACAGGGGGCGTACGAGCAGTACTTC; CDR3 protein: CASSAQGAYEQYF; D gene: TRBD1; V gene: TRBV18; clone size: .; J gene: TRBJ2-7
CDR3 DNA: TGTGCCTGGAGTGCGCAGGGGGGTCGGGGCTACACCTTC; CDR3 protein: CAWSAQGGRGYTF; D gene: TRBD1; V gene: TRBV30; clone size: .; J gene: TRBJ1-2
CDR3 DNA: TGCGCCAGCAGCCAAGTGAGTCCAGCGGCTAGCACAGATACGCAGTATTTT; CDR3 protein: CASSQVSPAASTDTQYF; D gene: .; V gene: TRBV4-1; clone size: few; J gene: TRBJ2-3
CDR3 DNA: TGTGCCAGCGGACGGTTGAATAATTCACCCCTCCACTTT; CDR3 protein: CASGRLNNSPLHF; D gene: .; V gene: TRBV28; clone size: few; J gene: TRBJ1-6
CDR3 DNA: TGCAGCGTTGAAGGGGATTTCGGCCCTGGCTACACCTTC; CDR3 protein: CSVEGDFGPGYTF; D gene: .; V gene: TRBV29-1; clone size: .; J gene: TRBJ1-2
CDR3 DNA: TGTGCCAGTAGTCTTGGGGACTATTACGAGCAGTACTTC; CDR3 protein: CASSLGDYYEQYF; D gene: TRBD2; V gene: TRBV19; clone size: .; J gene: TRBJ2-7
CDR3 DNA: TGCGCCAGCAGTAAAACTAGCGGGATCCAAGAGACCCAGTACTTC; CDR3 protein: CASSKTSGIQETQYF; D gene: TRBD2; V gene: TRBV5-1; clone size: once; J gene: TRBJ2-5
CDR3 DNA: TGTGCCAGCAGTTCGACAAGCGGAAACACCATATATTTT; CDR3 protein: CASSSTSGNTIYF; D gene: .; V gene: TRBV6-8; clone size: .; J gene: TRBJ1-3
CDR3 DNA: TGTGCCAGCAGTTACAATGGACATCCTGAAGCTTTCTTT; CDR3 protein: CASSYNGHPEAFF; D gene: .; V gene: TRBV6-8; clone size: few; J gene: TRBJ1-1
CDR3 DNA: TGTGCCTGGAAACGGATCTCCTACGAGCAGTACTTC; CDR3 protein: CAWKRISYEQYF; D gene: .; V gene: TRBV30; clone size: few; J gene: TRBJ2-7
CDR3 DNA: TGTGCCAGTAGTACCTTTATAGGACAGGGGGGCTATGGCTACACCTTC; CDR3 protein: CASSTFIGQGGYGYTF; D gene: TRBD1; V gene: TRBV19; clone size: .; J gene: TRBJ1-2
CDR3 DNA: TGTGCCAGCAGTTACTATTCTGGGCCGTTGAGCTCCTACAATGAGCAGTTCTTC; CDR3 protein: CASSYYSGPLSSYNEQFF; D gene: .; V gene: TRBV6-8; clone size: .; J gene: TRBJ2-1
CDR3 DNA: TGTGCCAGCTCACGATCCGCAGTCAGGGTTAGCAATCAGCCCCAGCATTTT; CDR3 protein: CASSRSAVRVSNQPQHF; D gene: .; V gene: TRBV18; clone size: .; J gene: TRBJ1-5
CDR3 DNA: TGCGCCAGCATCCGGACTAGCTTTATCTACGAGCAGTACTTC; CDR3 protein: CASIRTSFIYEQYF; D gene: TRBD2; V gene: TRBV23-1; clone size: .; J gene: TRBJ2-7
CDR3 DNA: TGTGCCAGCAGTGTAGGGACTAGCGGGCTGAAAGAGACCCAGTACTTC; CDR3 protein: CASSVGTSGLKETQYF; D gene: TRBD2; V gene: TRBV6-8; clone size: few; J gene: TRBJ2-5
CDR3 DNA: TGTGCCAGCAGCTCGGGGGGGACAGGCCCCTACGAGCAGTACTTC; CDR3 protein: CASSSGGTGPYEQYF; D gene: .; V gene: TRBV11-3; clone size: many; J gene: TRBJ2-7
CDR3 DNA: TGCGCCAGCAGTTACCGATTTCCCAGGGTCCTCCACTTT; CDR3 protein: CASSYRFPRVLHF; D gene: .; V gene: TRBV23-1; clone size: .; J gene: TRBJ1-6
CDR3 DNA: TGTGCCAGCAGCCGACCGGGAGCGGCGAACACCGGGGAGCTGTTTTTT; CDR3 protein: CASSRPGAANTGELFF; D gene: .; V gene: TRBV11-3; clone size: .; J gene: TRBJ2-2
CDR3 DNA: TGTGCCAGCTCACCAGAGAGGGGCTCTGGAAACACCATATATTTT; CDR3 protein: CASSPERGSGNTIYF; D gene: .; V gene: TRBV18; clone size: few; J gene: TRBJ1-3
CDR3 DNA: TGTGCCAGCAGCCAGGGGGGGAACTACGAGCAGTACTTC; CDR3 protein: CASSQGGNYEQYF; D gene: TRBD2; V gene: TRBV16; clone size: .; J gene: TRBJ2-7
CDR3 DNA: TGTGCCAGCAGCTCGACAATTACTAGCGCAAGCCAAGAGACCCAGTACTTC; CDR3 protein: CASSSTITSASQETQYF; D gene: TRBD2; V gene: TRBV11-3; clone size: many; J gene: TRBJ2-5
CDR3 DNA: TGTGCCAGCAGTTTAGGGGTCGGACTAGCGGGGACTAGCACAGATACGCAGTATTTT; CDR3 protein: CASSLGVGLAGTSTDTQYF; D gene: TRBD2; V gene: TRBV28; clone size: .; J gene: TRBJ2-3
CDR3 DNA: TGTGCCAGCAGTTACCGACAGGGGGCTGGATATGGCTACACCTTC; CDR3 protein: CASSYRQGAGYGYTF; D gene: TRBD1; V gene: TRBV6-8; clone size: few; J gene: TRBJ1-2
CDR3 DNA: TGTGCCTGGAGTCCAGGGACAGCAACTAATGAAAAACTGTTTTTT; CDR3 protein: CAWSPGTATNEKLFF; D gene: TRBD1; V gene: TRBV30; clone size: few; J gene: TRBJ1-4
CDR3 DNA: TGCGCCAGCAGCCGTGACTCGAACACCGGGGAGCTGTTTTTT; CDR3 protein: CASSRDSNTGELFF; D gene: .; V gene: TRBV5-1; clone size: .; J gene: TRBJ2-2
CDR3 DNA: TGTGCCTGGAGTGTACAATTGGGCAATCAGCCCCAGCATTTT; CDR3 protein: CAWSVQLGNQPQHF; D gene: .; V gene: TRBV30; clone size: .; J gene: TRBJ1-5
CDR3 DNA: TGTGCCAGCAGCTTAACTAGCGGGGATATGTACGAGCAGTACTTC; CDR3 protein: CASSLTSGDMYEQYF; D gene: TRBD2; V gene: TRBV11-3; clone size: many; J gene: TRBJ2-7
CDR3 DNA: TGTGCAAGTCGCTTAGCCCTAAGGGAGGGCTTATCCTACTACGAGCAGTACTTC; CDR3 protein: CASRLALREGLSYYEQYF; D gene: .; V gene: TRBV12-2; clone size: .; J gene: TRBJ2-7
CDR3 DNA: TGTGCCAGCAGCTTGCGGGGAGGGAAAACTAATGAAAAACTGTTTTTT; CDR3 protein: CASSLRGGKTNEKLFF; D gene: .; V gene: TRBV11-3; clone size: few; J gene: TRBJ1-4
CDR3 DNA: TGTGCCACCTTCAGGGACCACGAGCAGTACTTC; CDR3 protein: CATFRDHEQYF; D gene: .; V gene: TRBV6-7; clone size: few; J gene: TRBJ2-7
CDR3 DNA: TGTGCCACGTTGGACCCGCAGTATAACACCGGGGAGCTGTTTTTT; CDR3 protein: CATLDPQYNTGELFF; D gene: .; V gene: TRBV28; clone size: .; J gene: TRBJ2-2
CDR3 DNA: TGTGCCAGCAGTTCGATCGGCCGTTGGGACTCCAGCCGATACGAGCAGTACTTC; CDR3 protein: CASSSIGRWDSSRYEQYF; D gene: .; V gene: TRBV6-8; clone size: .; J gene: TRBJ2-7
CDR3 DNA: TGTGCCAGCAGCCGACTAGCGGGGGGCATGAACACCGGGGAGCTGTTTTTT; CDR3 protein: CASSRLAGGMNTGELFF; D gene: TRBD2; V gene: TRBV7-7; clone size: .; J gene: TRBJ2-2
CDR3 DNA: TGTGCCAGCAGCGTAGGGGGTACAGGGTCTAACTATGGCTACACCTTC; CDR3 protein: CASSVGGTGSNYGYTF; D gene: .; V gene: TRBV9; clone size: .; J gene: TRBJ1-2
CDR3 DNA: TGTGCCAGCAGTTTTAGGCCGGGCAGGCCGAATGAAAAACTGTTTTTT; CDR3 protein: CASSFRPGRPNEKLFF; D gene: .; V gene: TRBV28; clone size: .; J gene: TRBJ1-4
CDR3 DNA: TGTGCCAGCAGCTTAGTTCTTGTAGCGGGGGGTTCCAGCTCCTACGAGCAGTACTTC; CDR3 protein: CASSLVLVAGGSSSYEQYF; D gene: TRBD2; V gene: TRBV11-3; clone size: few; J gene: TRBJ2-7
CDR3 DNA: TGTGCCAGCTCCGTCATCGGTGGGACCCAGTATGGCTACACCTTC; CDR3 protein: CASSVIGGTQYGYTF; D gene: .; V gene: TRBV11-3; clone size: few; J gene: TRBJ1-2
CDR3 DNA: TGTGCCAGCGGGGGGTCGTACGATCAGCCCCAGCATTTT; CDR3 protein: CASGGSYDQPQHF; D gene: .; V gene: TRBV6-8; clone size: few; J gene: TRBJ1-5
CDR3 DNA: TGTGCCAGTACCCTTGGACAGGGGGCGAACACCGGGGAGCTGTTTTTT; CDR3 protein: CASTLGQGANTGELFF; D gene: TRBD1; V gene: TRBV12-5; clone size: few; J gene: TRBJ2-2
CDR3 DNA: TGCGCCAGCAGCCAGGGGGCATTCTACGAGCAGTACTTC; CDR3 protein: CASSQGAFYEQYF; D gene: .; V gene: TRBV4-1; clone size: .; J gene: TRBJ2-7
CDR3 DNA: TGTGCCAGCAGTCCGAGCGGGGGGTCTACTAGCACAGATACGCAGTATTTT; CDR3 protein: CASSPSGGSTSTDTQYF; D gene: TRBD2; V gene: TRBV28; clone size: .; J gene: TRBJ2-3
CDR3 DNA: TGTGCCCGCGGGCCGGGCGGTGAGCAGTTCTTC; CDR3 protein: CARGPGGEQFF; D gene: .; V gene: TRBV30; clone size: .; J gene: TRBJ2-1
CDR3 DNA: TGTGCCAGCAGTTACTCGTCTATAGATACGCAGTATTTT; CDR3 protein: CASSYSSIDTQYF; D gene: .; V gene: TRBV6-8; clone size: .; J gene: TRBJ2-3
CDR3 DNA: TGTGCCAGTAGTAATAGCGGGATTAACGAGCAGTACTTC; CDR3 protein: CASSNSGINEQYF; D gene: TRBD2; V gene: TRBV19; clone size: .; J gene: TRBJ2-7
CDR3 DNA: TGTGCCAGCGGCCCTAGTGGGACAGGGTGGAACACTGAAGCTTTCTTT; CDR3 protein: CASGPSGTGWNTEAFF; D gene: TRBD1; V gene: TRBV19; clone size: .; J gene: TRBJ1-1
CDR3 DNA: TGTGCCAGCAGCCGAGGCGGGAGCGGGAGTTTCGACGAGCAGTACTTC; CDR3 protein: CASSRGGSGSFDEQYF; D gene: TRBD2; V gene: TRBV11-3; clone size: .; J gene: TRBJ2-7
CDR3 DNA: TGTGCCAGTACTTGGAGTATTGGAAACACCATATATTTT; CDR3 protein: CASTWSIGNTIYF; D gene: .; V gene: TRBV19; clone size: .; J gene: TRBJ1-3
CDR3 DNA: TGTGCCAGCAGTGGTCACGGTGCGTACGAGCAGTACTTC; CDR3 protein: CASSGHGAYEQYF; D gene: .; V gene: TRBV6-8; clone size: few; J gene: TRBJ2-7
CDR3 DNA: TGTGCCAGCAGCCCCCCTGAGGGGGCCTCCTCCTACGAGCAGTACTTC; CDR3 protein: CASSPPEGASSYEQYF; D gene: TRBD1; V gene: TRBV11-3; clone size: .; J gene: TRBJ2-7
CDR3 DNA: TGTGCCAGTAGCCTCAGGGGGCAAGATGGCTACACCTTC; CDR3 protein: CASSLRGQDGYTF; D gene: TRBD1; V gene: TRBV6-8; clone size: few; J gene: TRBJ1-2
CDR3 DNA: TGTGCCAGCAGCTTGTGGCTAGCGGGAGCATCCGAGCAGTACTTC; CDR3 protein: CASSLWLAGASEQYF; D gene: TRBD2; V gene: TRBV7-6; clone size: many; J gene: TRBJ2-7
CDR3 DNA: TGTGCCAGCAGCTCATTAGCGGGGGGCGACACCGGGGAGCTGTTTTTT; CDR3 protein: CASSSLAGGDTGELFF; D gene: TRBD2; V gene: TRBV11-3; clone size: .; J gene: TRBJ2-2
CDR3 DNA: TGTGCCAGTAGTATAGCTTCCCTAGCGGGAACTAATACCGGGGAGCTGTTTTTT; CDR3 protein: CASSIASLAGTNTGELFF; D gene: TRBD2; V gene: TRBV19; clone size: .; J gene: TRBJ2-2